The 5 T cell receptor beta chains presented below share a single source sample, sequenced in a study of radiotherapy plus CTLA-4 blockade in lung cancer (dated by TCRdb to the late 2010s). To prepare the library, the immunoSEQ multiplex PCR assay was applied. Not all clones reach the TCRdb copy of this immuneACCESS table, which keeps in-frame sequences only. Checked studies attribute under half of the gap to unresolved V genes and leave the rest unexplained. Recorded for this sample are around 78,000 clones; under 80% of them occurred a single time. 4% of the sample is taken by the ten largest. This specimen consisted of peripheral blood, obtained from a patient treated with radiotherapy plus ipilimumab. These receptors were taken from a human donor with non-small cell lung cancer who had a partial response to radiotherapy plus ipilimumab. Some clones in this sample may be carry-over from other donors' samples.

The chain uses TRBV6-1 and TRBJ1-5; D gene unclear. Germline V gives CDR1 MNHNS, CDR2 SASEGT. Trimming cost V 5 bases and J 0 bases, with 8 bases left between them. CDR3 size: 14 residues. CDR3 loop: CASSTENSNQPQHF. The CDR3 nucleotides read TGTGCCAGCAGTACAGAGAATAGCAATCAGCCCCAGCATTTT.

The chain joins TRBV10-1 to TRBJ1-1, with D tentatively TRBD1 (5 bases). Per germline, CDR1 WNHNN and CDR2 SYGVQD (reference sequence). V shed 4 bases and J shed 1 base, with 10 bases lying between them. The CDR3 loop spans 14 amino acids. The CDR3 sequence: CASSVSTGNTEAFF. CDR3 in DNA: TGCGCCAGCAGTGTGAGTACAGGGAACACTGAAGCTTTCTTT.

The chain carries TRBV27 and TRBJ1-1; TRBD1 is a possible D gene (6 bases). CDR3 length equals 14 residues. Trimming left V 6 bases short and J 3 bases short, with 14 bases between. Germline CDR1 reads MNHEY; CDR2 reads SMNVEV (reference sequence). The chain's CDR3 is CASRLRGAYTEAFF. DNA of the CDR3: TGTGCCAGCAGATTACGGGGGGCGTACACTGAAGCTTTCTTT.

The chain links TRBV18 to TRBJ2-4; D might be TRBD1 (5 bases). Trimming removed 2 bases from V and 6 bases from J, with 11 bases in between. The germline V gene has CDR1 KGHSH and CDR2 LQKENI. The CDR3 contains 14 residues. The DNA of the CDR3 is TGTGCCAGCTCACCAGAGACAGTTTCAAACATTCAGTACTTC. Protein: CASSPETVSNIQYF. The full variable domain, with the rest looked up from reference TRBV18 and TRBJ2-4, is NAGVMQNPRHLVRRRGQEARLRCSPMKGHSHVYWYRQLPEEGLKFMVYLQKENIIDESGMPKERFSAEFPKEGPSILRIQQVVRGDSAAYFCASSPETVSNIQYFGAGTRLSVL.

The chain recombines TRBV2 with TRBJ1-2; possibly TRBD1 for D (5 bases). This CDR3 has 12 amino acids. Germline-derived CDR1 and CDR2 are SNHLY and FYNNEI. Trimming left V 6 bases short and J 4 bases short, with 9 bases between. In nucleotides, the CDR3 is TGTGCCAGCAGCCCGGACACCTATGGCTACACCTTC. Residues: CASSPDTYGYTF.